This T cell receptor (beta chain) derives from a study of OX40 agonist ivuxolimab in advanced cancers. V dropped 5 bases and J dropped 2 bases, with 16 bases sitting between them. Germline V gene sequence: CDR1 LNHDA, CDR2 SQIVND (reference sequence). The CDR3 spans 15 residues. The assay was immunoSEQ multiplex PCR, and TCRdb's table has in-frame clones only and misses some. The top ten hold less than 0.55% of the sample, which has 50,000 to 70,000 clones, approximately 89% seen once. The chain has TRBV19 and TRBJ2-7; a possible D gene is TRBD2 (7 bases). The sequenced sample was CD4+ or CD8+ T cells sorted from blood, obtained in a trial of the OX40 agonist ivuxolimab. The sequence derives from an adult with an advanced solid tumor such as melanoma, head and neck, liver or kidney cancer. CDR3 nucleotide sequence: TGTGCCAGTAGTGAGGGGGGGGCACCGACCTACGAGCAGTACTTC. As protein: CASSEGGAPTYEQYF.